This T cell receptor (beta chain) was observed in a study of blood T cell repertoires in COVID-19. Turning to the study itself: Researchers got acute and convalescent COVID-19 samples from the United States, Italy and Spain. PBMCs, B-cell-depleted T cells, or T cells provided the cDNA or gDNA that made up the material.

Under the authors' procedure: Amplified reference gene primers provided the basis for estimating nucleated cell counts. Only in-frame clones appear in the TCRdb table, and some are missing; sequencing was by immunoSEQ multiplex PCR. V, J and clone size derive from that table, while D and trimming were established from the DNA sequence. Here the sample spans more than 200,000 clones, 84% being singletons. While infection was still active, Seattle patients were enrolled and then followed longitudinally. The J segment lost 0 bases and the V segment lost 3 bases, leaving 4 bases of the junction unmatched. The CDR3 runs 15 residues. Germline V gene sequence: CDR1 SGHTA, CDR2 FQGNSA.

This rearrangement joins TRBV7-2 to TRBJ1-1; TRBD1 matches 7 bases. The clonotype originates from a woman of 80 years or more with COVID-19, enrolled during active disease. The specimen sequenced was peripheral blood. As DNA, the CDR3 is TGTGCCAGCAGCTTGGGACAGAGAGTGAACACTGAAGCTTTCTTT. Protein sequence: CASSLGQRVNTEAFF.